A single sample gave rise to the 8 T cell receptor beta chains below, sequenced in a study of PD-1 blockade in classical Hodgkin lymphoma (dated by TCRdb to the early 2020s). Interpreted using the paper, the time point label stands for: cycle 1 day 1 (C1D1), immediately before nivolumab initiation. All trial patients had relapsed after autologous stem cell transplantation, with cohorts A, B and C differing in prior brentuximab vedotin exposure. A Miltenyi CD4+ T cell isolation kit was used for magnetic negative selection to purify CD4+ T cells from thawed PBMCs. The library was produced with the immunoSEQ multiplex PCR assay. TCRdb provides this immuneACCESS table in a form limited to in-frame rearrangements. Some clones are lacking; in checked studies, under half of them reflect an unresolved V gene, and why the rest are absent is not known. This sample is represented by fewer than 20,000 clones; over 80% of them were singletons. 1% of the sample is held by the ten biggest clonotypes.

Sample: CD4+ T cells from blood, taken at baseline. Every receptor here comes from a human donor with classical Hodgkin lymphoma.

V and J are TRBV7-8 and TRBJ1-1, with D tentatively TRBD1 (6 bases). The V end lost 3 bases, the J end lost 1 base, and 6 bases lay between the germline ends. The CDR3 runs 13 residues. Germline-derived CDR1 and CDR2 are SGHVS and FQNEAQ. DNA for the CDR3: TGTGCCAGCAGCTTGACAGGGAACACTGAAGCTTTCTTT. Translating gives CASSLTGNTEAFF.

V usage is TRBV6-5 and J usage is TRBJ2-7, with 9 bases that match TRBD1. V was pared by 6 bases and J by 6 bases, with 9 bases of the junction left unmatched. The CDR3 totals 14 residues. CDR1 MNHEY and CDR2 SVGAGI come from the germline V gene. The CDR3 bases are TGTGCCAGCAGATCCCCCCCGACAGGGGGCGAGCAGTACTTC. It is translated as CASRSPPTGGEQYF.

The CDR3 reads CATSRVEGAYGYTF. The CDR3 bases are TGTGCCACCAGCAGAGTCGAAGGGGCCTATGGCTACACCTTC. The chain couples TRBV15 to TRBJ1-2; D may be TRBD1 (5 bases). Germline V gene sequence: CDR1 LNHNV, CDR2 YYDKDF (reference sequence). Trimming removed 1 base from V and 4 bases from J, with 10 bases in between. The CDR3 covers 14 residues. Drawing the rest from reference TRBV15 and TRBJ1-2, the complete variable domain is DAMVIQNPRYQVTQFGKPVTLSCSQTLNHNVMYWYQQKSSQAPKLLFHYYDKDFNNEADTPDNFQSRRPNTSFCFLDIRSPGLGDTAMYLCATSRVEGAYGYTFGSGTRLTVV.

This chain connects TRBV7-9 to TRBJ2-7; 9 nucleotides align to TRBD2. The CDR3 extends over 15 amino acids. The junction had 5 bases not matched to a gene; V was cut back by 5 bases and J by 0 bases. CDR1 and CDR2 (germline): SEHNR, FQNEAQ (reference sequence). This CDR3 reads CASSLLAGASYEQYF. For the CDR3, the DNA is TGTGCCAGCAGCCTATTAGCGGGGGCCTCCTACGAGCAGTACTTC.

V usage is TRBV7-3 and J usage is TRBJ2-3; 13 bases align to TRBD2. The CDR3 sequence is 16 residues long. V gave up 2 bases and J gave up 3 bases; unmatched junction bases: 2. Germline V CDR1 and CDR2: SGHTA, FQGTGA. This CDR3 reads CASSLGLAGATDTQYF. The CDR3, as DNA: TGTGCCAGCAGCTTAGGACTAGCGGGGGCTACAGATACGCAGTATTTT. The full variable domain, in which reference TRBV7-3 and TRBJ2-3 provide the parts outside the CDR3, is GAGVSQTPSNKVTEKGKYVELRCDPISGHTALYWYRQSLGQGPEFLIYFQGTGAADDSGLPNDRFFAVRPEGSVSTLKIQRTERGDSAVYLCASSLGLAGATDTQYFGPGTRLTVL.

The gene calls are TRBV7-9 and TRBJ1-5, with D unresolved. The CDR3 has 12 amino acids. V lost 3 bases, J lost 4 bases, and 4 bases lay in between. From germline, CDR1 is SEHNR and CDR2 FQNEAQ (reference sequence). The CDR3, as DNA: TGTGCCAGCAGCTTCCTAAATCAGCCCCAGCATTTT. Its protein is CASSFLNQPQHF.

This clone showed up just a few times. V and J are TRBV30 and TRBJ1-5, with D perhaps matching TRBD1 (5 bases). Germline values: CDR1 GTSNPN, CDR2 SVGIG (reference sequence). The germline V and J ends were trimmed by 5 bases and 9 bases, with 23 bases remaining between them. The CDR3 has 15 residues. CDR3 sequence: CAWGGKGNGGGPQHF. DNA of the CDR3: TGTGCCTGGGGGGGGAAAGGGAACGGTGGAGGGCCCCAGCATTTT.

The chain links TRBV6-6 to TRBJ1-4; D may be TRBD1 (5 bases). V lost 7 bases, J lost 4 bases, and 16 bases lay in between. Germline CDR1 is MNHNY and CDR2 is SVGAGI (reference sequence). The CDR3 runs to 15 residues. CDR3 coding DNA: TGTGCCAGCACTATGCGGGGGAGTAGTAATGAAAAACTGTTTTTT. Encoded protein: CASTMRGSSNEKLFF.